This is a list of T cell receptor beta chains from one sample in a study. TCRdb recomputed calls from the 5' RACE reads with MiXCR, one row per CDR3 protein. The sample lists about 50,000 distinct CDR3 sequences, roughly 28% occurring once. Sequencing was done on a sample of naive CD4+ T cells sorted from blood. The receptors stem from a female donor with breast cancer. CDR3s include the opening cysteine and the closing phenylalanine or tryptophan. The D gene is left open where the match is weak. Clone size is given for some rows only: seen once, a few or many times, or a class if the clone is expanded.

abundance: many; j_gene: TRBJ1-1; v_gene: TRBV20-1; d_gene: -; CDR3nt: TGCAGTGCTAGAAACCTTTATAACACTGAAGCTTTCTTT; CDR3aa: CSARNLYNTEAFF
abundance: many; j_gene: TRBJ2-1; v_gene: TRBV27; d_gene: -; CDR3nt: TGTGCCAGCAGTGTACTAGAGGGGTCCTACAATGAGCAGTTCTTC; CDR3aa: CASSVLEGSYNEQFF
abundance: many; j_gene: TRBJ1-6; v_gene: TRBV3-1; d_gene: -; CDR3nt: TGTGCCAGCAGCCGGGACAATAATTCACCCCTCCACTTT; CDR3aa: CASSRDNNSPLHF
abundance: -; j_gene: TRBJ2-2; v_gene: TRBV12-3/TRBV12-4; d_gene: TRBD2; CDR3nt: TGTGCCAGCACTTCCCGCATAGCGGGGTACACCGGGGAGCTGTTTTTT; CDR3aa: CASTSRIAGYTGELFF
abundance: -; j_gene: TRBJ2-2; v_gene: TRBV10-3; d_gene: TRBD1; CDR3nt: TGTGCCATCAGTGAGATAGAGGGGGCGGACACCGGGGAGCTGTTTTTT; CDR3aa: CAISEIEGADTGELFF
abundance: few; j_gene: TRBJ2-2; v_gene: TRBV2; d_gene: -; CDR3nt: TGTGCCAGCACGGCCAACACCGGGGAGCTGTTTTTT; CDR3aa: CASTANTGELFF
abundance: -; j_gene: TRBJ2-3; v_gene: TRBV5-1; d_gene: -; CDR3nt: TGCGCCAGCAGCTTAAACGGGCCCGCAGATACGCAGTATTTT; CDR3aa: CASSLNGPADTQYF
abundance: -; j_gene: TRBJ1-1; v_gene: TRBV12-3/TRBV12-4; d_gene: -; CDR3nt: TGTGCCAGCAGTCCAGGGGCATGGGAGAGCACTGAAGCTTTCTTT; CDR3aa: CASSPGAWESTEAFF
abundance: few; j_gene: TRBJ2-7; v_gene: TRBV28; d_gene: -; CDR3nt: TGTGCCAGCAGTTGGCTAAAGAGTAACGAGCAGTACTTC; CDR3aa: CASSWLKSNEQYF
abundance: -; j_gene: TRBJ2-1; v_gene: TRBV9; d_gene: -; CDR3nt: TGTGCCAGCAGCCCTTTACTCCCAAGGCCCCCCAATGAGCAGTTCTTC; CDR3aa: CASSPLLPRPPNEQFF
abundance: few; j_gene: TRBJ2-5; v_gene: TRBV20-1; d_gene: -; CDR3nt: TGCAGTGCAGGGAGCGTGTCAGAGACCCAGTACTTC; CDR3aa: CSAGSVSETQYF
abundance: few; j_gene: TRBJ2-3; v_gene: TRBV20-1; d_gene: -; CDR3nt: TGCAGTGCTAGTGCCCTAGCCGTAGATACGCAGTATTTT; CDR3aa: CSASALAVDTQYF
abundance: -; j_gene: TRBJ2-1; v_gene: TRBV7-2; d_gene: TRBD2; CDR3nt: TGTGCCAGCAGCCATTGGCGGGAGGAGTTTACTGAGCAGTTCTTC; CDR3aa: CASSHWREEFTEQFF
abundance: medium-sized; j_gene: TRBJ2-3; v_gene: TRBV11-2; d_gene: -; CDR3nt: TGTGCCAGCAGGGGCGGTTCAGATACGCAGTATTTT; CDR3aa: CASRGGSDTQYF
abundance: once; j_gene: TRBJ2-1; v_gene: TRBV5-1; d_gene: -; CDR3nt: TGCGCCAGCGGCTTGGCAAATGAGCAGTTCTTC; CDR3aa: CASGLANEQFF
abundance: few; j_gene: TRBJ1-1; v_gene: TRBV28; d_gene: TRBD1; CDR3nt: TGTGCCAGCAGTGGAGGCCTGACAGGGGAGAACACTGAAGCTTTCTTT; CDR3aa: CASSGGLTGENTEAFF
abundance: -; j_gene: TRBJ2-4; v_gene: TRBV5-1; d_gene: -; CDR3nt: TGCGCCAGCAGCTTGGATACAGAGGGGAACATTCAGTACTTC; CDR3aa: CASSLDTEGNIQYF
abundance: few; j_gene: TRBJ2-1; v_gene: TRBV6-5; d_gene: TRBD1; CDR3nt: TGTGCCAGCCAACGGGACAGAAAATACAATGAGCAGTTCTTC; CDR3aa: CASQRDRKYNEQFF
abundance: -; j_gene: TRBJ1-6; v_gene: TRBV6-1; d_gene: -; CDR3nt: TGTGCCAGCAGTGAAGCAACACAGGGAAATTCACCCCTCCACTTT; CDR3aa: CASSEATQGNSPLHF
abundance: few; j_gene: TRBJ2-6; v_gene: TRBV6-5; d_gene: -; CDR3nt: TGTGCCAGCAGTACCCTTGGGGCCAACGTCCTGACTTTC; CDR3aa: CASSTLGANVLTF
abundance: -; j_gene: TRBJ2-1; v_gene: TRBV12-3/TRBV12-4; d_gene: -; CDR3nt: TGTGCCAGCAGCCAAAGACGTGGTGAGCAGTTCTTC; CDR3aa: CASSQRRGEQFF
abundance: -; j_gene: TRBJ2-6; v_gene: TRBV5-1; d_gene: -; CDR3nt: TGCGCCAGCAGCTCAGGATGGGCTGGGGCCAACGTCCTGACTTTC; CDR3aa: CASSSGWAGANVLTF
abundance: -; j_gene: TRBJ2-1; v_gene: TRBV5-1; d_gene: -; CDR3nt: TGCGCCAGCAGCACAGACAGTTACAATGAGCAGTTCTTC; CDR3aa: CASSTDSYNEQFF
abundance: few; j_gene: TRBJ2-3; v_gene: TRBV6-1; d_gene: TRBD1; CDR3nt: TGTGCCAGCAGTGAAGTGTCGGGACAGGGATCTTCAGATACGCAGTATTTT; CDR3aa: CASSEVSGQGSSDTQYF
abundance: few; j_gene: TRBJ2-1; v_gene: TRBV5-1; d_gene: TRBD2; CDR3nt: TGCGCCAGTTTCAGCGGGATCCACAATGAGCAGTTCTTC; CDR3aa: CASFSGIHNEQFF
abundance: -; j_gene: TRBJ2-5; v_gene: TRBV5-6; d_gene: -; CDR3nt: TGTGCCAGCAGCTGGGACCTAGCTGGAATGGGAGAGACCCAGTACTTC; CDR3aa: CASSWDLAGMGETQYF
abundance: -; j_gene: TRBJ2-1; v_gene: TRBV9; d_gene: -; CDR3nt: TGTGCCAGCAGCGTGGACAGCCACAATGGGCAGTTCTTC; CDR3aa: CASSVDSHNGQFF
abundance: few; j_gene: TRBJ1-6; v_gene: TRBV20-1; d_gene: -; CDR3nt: TGCAGTGCTAGAGATCGAGGGTCACCCCTCCACTTT; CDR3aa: CSARDRGSPLHF
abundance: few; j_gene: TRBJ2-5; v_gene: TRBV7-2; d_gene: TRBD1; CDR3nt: TGTGCCAGCAGCGGTGACAGGGCAGAGACCCAGTACTTC; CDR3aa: CASSGDRAETQYF
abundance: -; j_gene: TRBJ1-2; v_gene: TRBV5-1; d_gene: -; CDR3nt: TGCGCCGGCAGCTTGAACACGGACTTTAACTATGGCTACACCTTC; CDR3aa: CAGSLNTDFNYGYTF
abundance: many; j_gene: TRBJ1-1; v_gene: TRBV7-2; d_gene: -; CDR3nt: TGTGCCAGCAGCTTGTACATGAACACTGAAGCTTTCTTT; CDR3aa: CASSLYMNTEAFF
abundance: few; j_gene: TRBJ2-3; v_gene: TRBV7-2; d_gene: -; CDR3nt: TGTGCCAGCAGCTTATCCAGGGGGGGCCGCACAGATACGCAGTATTTT; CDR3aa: CASSLSRGGRTDTQYF
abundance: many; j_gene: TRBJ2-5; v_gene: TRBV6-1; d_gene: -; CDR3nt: TGTGCCAGCAGTGAAGCACCAGGGCAAGAGACCCAGTACTTC; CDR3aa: CASSEAPGQETQYF
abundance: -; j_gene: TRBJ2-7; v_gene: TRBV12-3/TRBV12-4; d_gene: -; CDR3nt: TGTGCCAGCAGTTTTCCGGGACTGGGCGAGCAGTACTTC; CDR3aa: CASSFPGLGEQYF
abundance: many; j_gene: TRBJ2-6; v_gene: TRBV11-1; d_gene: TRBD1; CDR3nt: TGTGCCAGCAGTCCCGGGACAGAACACTCTGGGGCCAACGTCCTGACTTTC; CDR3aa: CASSPGTEHSGANVLTF
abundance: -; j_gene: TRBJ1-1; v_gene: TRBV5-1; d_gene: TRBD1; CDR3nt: TGCGCCAGCAGCTTGAGTGGCCCGGGACAGGGTGGAACTGAAGCTTTCTTT; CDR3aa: CASSLSGPGQGGTEAFF
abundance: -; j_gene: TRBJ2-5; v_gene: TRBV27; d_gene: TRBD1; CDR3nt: TGTGCCAGCAGCAAGGACCCCACAGGGGGTCTTGAGACCCAGTACTTC; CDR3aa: CASSKDPTGGLETQYF
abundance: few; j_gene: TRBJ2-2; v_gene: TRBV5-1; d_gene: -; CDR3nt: TGCGCCAGCAGCTTGGCGGTCGGGTGGGCGAACACCGGGGAGCTGTTTTTT; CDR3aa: CASSLAVGWANTGELFF
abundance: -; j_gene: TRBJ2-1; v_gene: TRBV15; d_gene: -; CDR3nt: TGTGCCACCAGCAGAGATCTACAGGGCAATGAGCAGTTCTTC; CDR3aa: CATSRDLQGNEQFF
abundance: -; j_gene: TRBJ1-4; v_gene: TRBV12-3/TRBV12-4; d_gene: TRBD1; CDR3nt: TGTGCCGGCAGTTTGTCCGGGACAGTGCTCGAAAAACTGTTTTTT; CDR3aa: CAGSLSGTVLEKLFF
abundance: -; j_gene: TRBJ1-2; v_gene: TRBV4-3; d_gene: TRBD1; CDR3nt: TGCGCCAACAGCCCGAGAGGGACAGACTATGGCTACACCTTC; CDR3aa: CANSPRGTDYGYTF
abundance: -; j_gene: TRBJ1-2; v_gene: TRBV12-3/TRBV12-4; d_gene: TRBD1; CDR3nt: TGTGCCAGCAGTTCCCGGGACAGGCCGCTTCTTGCCTTC; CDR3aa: CASSSRDRPLLAF
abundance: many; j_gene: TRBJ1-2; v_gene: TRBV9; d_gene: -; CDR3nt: TGTGCCAGCAGCGATGGGGCACCGAACATCGGTGGCTACACCTTC; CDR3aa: CASSDGAPNIGGYTF
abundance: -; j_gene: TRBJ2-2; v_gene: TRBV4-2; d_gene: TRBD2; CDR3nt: TGTGCCAGCAGTCCTAGCGGGAGTATGAGGGAGCTGTTTTTT; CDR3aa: CASSPSGSMRELFF
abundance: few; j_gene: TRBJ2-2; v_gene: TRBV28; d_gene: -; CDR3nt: TGTGCCAGCCAACGAAACACCGGGGAGCTGTTTTTT; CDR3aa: CASQRNTGELFF
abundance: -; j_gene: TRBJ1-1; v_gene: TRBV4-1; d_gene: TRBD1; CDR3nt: TGCGCCAGCAGACCCGGGACAGGGGACACTGAAGCTTTCTTT; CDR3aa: CASRPGTGDTEAFF
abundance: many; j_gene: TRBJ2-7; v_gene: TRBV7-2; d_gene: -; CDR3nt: TGTGCCAGCAGCAATAGGGACTTGAGCTCCTACGAGCAGTACTTC; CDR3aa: CASSNRDLSSYEQYF
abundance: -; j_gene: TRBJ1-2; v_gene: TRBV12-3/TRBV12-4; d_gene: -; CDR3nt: TGTGCCAGCAGTTTATTAATATCACCCAATGGCTACACCTTC; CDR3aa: CASSLLISPNGYTF
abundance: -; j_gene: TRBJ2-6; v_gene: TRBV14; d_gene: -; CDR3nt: TGTGCCAGCAGCCAAGTAGGGCCGGACTCTGGGGCCAACGTCCTGACTTTC; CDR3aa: CASSQVGPDSGANVLTF
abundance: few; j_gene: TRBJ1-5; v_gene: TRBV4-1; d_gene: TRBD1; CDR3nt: TGCGCCAGCAGCCGCCCGGGACAGTCTAATCAGCCCCAGCATTTT; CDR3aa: CASSRPGQSNQPQHF
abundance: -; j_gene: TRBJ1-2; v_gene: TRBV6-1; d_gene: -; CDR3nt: TGTGCCAGCAGTGAATGGGAAAGGGGCGGCTACACCTTC; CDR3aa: CASSEWERGGYTF
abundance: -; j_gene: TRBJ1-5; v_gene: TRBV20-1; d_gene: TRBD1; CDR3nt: TGCAGTGCCCAACAGGGGGCTGGGCAGCCCCAGCATTTT; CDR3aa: CSAQQGAGQPQHF
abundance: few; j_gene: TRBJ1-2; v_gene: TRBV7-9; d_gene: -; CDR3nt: TGTGCCAGCAGTTACGAGACTAACTATGGCTACACCTTC; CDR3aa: CASSYETNYGYTF
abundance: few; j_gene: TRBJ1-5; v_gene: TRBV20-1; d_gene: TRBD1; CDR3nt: TGCAGTGCCGCGGACAGGAGGACAAATCAGCCCCAGCATTTT; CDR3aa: CSAADRRTNQPQHF
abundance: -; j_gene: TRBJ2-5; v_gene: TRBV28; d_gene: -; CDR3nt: TGTGCCAGCAGTCGCTATGAGACCCAGTACTTC; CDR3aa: CASSRYETQYF